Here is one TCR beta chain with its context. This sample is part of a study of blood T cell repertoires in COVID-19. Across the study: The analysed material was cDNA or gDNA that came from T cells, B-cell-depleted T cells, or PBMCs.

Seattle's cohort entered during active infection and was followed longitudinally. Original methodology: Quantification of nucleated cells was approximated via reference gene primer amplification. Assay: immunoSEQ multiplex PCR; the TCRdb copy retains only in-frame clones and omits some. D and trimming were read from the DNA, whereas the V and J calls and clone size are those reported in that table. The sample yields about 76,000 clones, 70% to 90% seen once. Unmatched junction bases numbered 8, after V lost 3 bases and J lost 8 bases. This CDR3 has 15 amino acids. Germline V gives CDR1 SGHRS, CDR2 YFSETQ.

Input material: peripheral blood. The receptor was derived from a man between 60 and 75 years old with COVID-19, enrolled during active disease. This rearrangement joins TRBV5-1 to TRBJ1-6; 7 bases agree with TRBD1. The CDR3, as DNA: TGCGCCAGCAGCTCGCGTGGGACAGCTGATTCACCCCTCCACTTT. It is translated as CASSSRGTADSPLHF.